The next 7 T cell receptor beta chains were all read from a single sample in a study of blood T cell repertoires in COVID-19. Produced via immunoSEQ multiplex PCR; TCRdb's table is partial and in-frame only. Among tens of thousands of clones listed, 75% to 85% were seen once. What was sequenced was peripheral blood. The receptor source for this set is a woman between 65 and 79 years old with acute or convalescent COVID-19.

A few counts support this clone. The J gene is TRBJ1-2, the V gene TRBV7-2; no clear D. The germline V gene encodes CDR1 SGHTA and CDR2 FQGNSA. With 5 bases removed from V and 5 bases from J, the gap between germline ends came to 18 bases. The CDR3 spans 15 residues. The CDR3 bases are TGTGCCAGCAGCCCCTTCGGCGGAGCACCTTATGGCTACACCTTC. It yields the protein CASSPFGGAPYGYTF.

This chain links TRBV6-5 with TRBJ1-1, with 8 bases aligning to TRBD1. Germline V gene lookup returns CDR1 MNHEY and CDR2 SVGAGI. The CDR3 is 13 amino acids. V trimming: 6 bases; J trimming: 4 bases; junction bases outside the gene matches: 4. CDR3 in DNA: TGTGCCAGCAGGCAGGGGGCCTTCACTGAAGCTTTCTTT. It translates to CASRQGAFTEAFF.

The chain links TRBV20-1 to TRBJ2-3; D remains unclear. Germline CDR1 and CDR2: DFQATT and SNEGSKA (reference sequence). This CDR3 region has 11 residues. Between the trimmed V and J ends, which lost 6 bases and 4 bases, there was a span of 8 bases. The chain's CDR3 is CSAPRADTQYF. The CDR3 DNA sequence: TGCAGTGCCCCTCGTGCAGATACGCAGTATTTT.

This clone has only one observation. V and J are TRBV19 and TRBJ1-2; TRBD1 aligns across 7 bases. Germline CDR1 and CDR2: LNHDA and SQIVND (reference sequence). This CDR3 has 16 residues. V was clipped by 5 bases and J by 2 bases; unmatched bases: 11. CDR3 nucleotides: TGTGCCAGTAGTGCTCTGAGGGGACAGCAGAACTATGGCTACACCTTC. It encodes CASSALRGQQNYGYTF.

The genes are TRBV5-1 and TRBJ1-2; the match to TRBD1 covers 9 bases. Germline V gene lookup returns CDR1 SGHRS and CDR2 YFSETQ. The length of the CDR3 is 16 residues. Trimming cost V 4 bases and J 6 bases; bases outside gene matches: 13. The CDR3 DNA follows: TGCGCCAGCAGCGTTACGGGACAGGGCTTTTGGCATGGCTACACCTTC. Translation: CASSVTGQGFWHGYTF. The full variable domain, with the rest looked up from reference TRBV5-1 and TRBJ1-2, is KAGVTQTPRYLIKTRGQQVTLSCSPISGHRSVSWYQQTPGQGLQFLFEYFSETQRNKGNFPGRFSGRQFSNSRSEMNVSTLELGDSALYLCASSVTGQGFWHGYTFGSGTRLTVV.

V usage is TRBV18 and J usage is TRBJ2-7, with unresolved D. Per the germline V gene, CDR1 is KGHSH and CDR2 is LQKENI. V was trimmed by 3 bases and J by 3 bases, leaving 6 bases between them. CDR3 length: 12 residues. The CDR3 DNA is TGTGCCAGCTCACCTCATCACTACGAGCAGTACTTC. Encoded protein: CASSPHHYEQYF.

The CDR3 reads CASTVNYGYTF. The CDR3 bases are TGCGCCAGCACAGTTAACTATGGCTACACCTTC. The gene calls are TRBV10-1 and TRBJ1-2; D not resolved. The ends were cut back, 7 bases at V and 1 base at J, with 4 bases in the middle. The CDR3 totals 11 residues. Germline CDR1 and CDR2: WNHNN and SYGVQD (reference sequence).